This record looks at one T cell receptor beta chain sequence and its context. Its antigen remains unidentified. Constant-region reverse primers amplified full-length variable regions, followed by semi-nested Nested Universal Primer A PCR. A single record per CDR3 protein comes from TCRdb applying MiXCR to the 5' RACE reads. Of tens of thousands of distinct CDR3 sequences in the sample, 25% to 35% were seen once. Study conclusions and caveats: Larger-cohort validation covered only one TCR beta V-J rearrangement. Greatest tumor Treg TCR overlap was with tumor naive CD4+ cells. Tumor memory CD4+ T cell TCR gene usage was found to cluster with blood and lymph node memory CD4+ cells and with lymph node naive CD4+ cells.

In germline, CDR1 is SGHTA, CDR2 FQGNSA. Trimming pared 1 base from V and 4 bases from J, leaving 13 bases between. This CDR3 region has 15 residues. J is TRBJ1-2 and V is TRBV7-2, with a possible D match to TRBD1 (6 bases). This receptor was obtained from a female donor with breast cancer. Sequencing input: tumor-infiltrating memory CD4+ T cells sorted from the breast tumor. Subset specified: memory CD4+ T cells, CD4+CD45RO+CD25-. CDR3 region: CASSLGTGKVYGYTF. CDR3 bases: TGTGCCAGCAGCTTAGGAACAGGGAAGGTCTATGGCTACACCTTC.